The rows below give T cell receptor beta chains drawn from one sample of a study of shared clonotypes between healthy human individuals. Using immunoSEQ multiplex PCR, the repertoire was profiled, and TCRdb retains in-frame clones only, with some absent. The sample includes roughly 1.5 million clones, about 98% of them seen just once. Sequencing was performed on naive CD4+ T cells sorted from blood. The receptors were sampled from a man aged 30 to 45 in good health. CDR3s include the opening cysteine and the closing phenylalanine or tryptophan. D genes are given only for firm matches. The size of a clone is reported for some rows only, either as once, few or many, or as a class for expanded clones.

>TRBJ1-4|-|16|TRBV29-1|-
TGCAGCGTTGAGGGGTGGGGCGGGTCCGCTAATGAAAAACTGTTTTTT
CSVEGWGGSANEKLFF
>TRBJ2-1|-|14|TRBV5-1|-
TGCGCCAGCAGCCTCAGAATCTCCTACAATGAGCAGTTCTTC
CASSLRISYNEQFF
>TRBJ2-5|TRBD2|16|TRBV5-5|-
TGTGCCAGCAGCTTGTCCGACGGGAGGGATCAAGAGACCCAGTACTTC
CASSLSDGRDQETQYF
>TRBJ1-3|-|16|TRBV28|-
TGTGCCAGCAGTTCCCCATCGGGGGACTCTGGAAACACCATATATTTT
CASSSPSGDSGNTIYF
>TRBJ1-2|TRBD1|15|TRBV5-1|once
TGCGCCAGCGGAGGCGGGAGGACAGGGGATTATGGCTACACCTTC
CASGGGRTGDYGYTF
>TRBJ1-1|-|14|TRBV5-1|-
TGCGCCAGCAGCGAACAGGGTACGAACACTGAAGCTTTCTTT
CASSEQGTNTEAFF
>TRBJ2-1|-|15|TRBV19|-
TGTGCCAGTAGTAGTTTAGGCGGGATTTTCAATGAGCAGTTCTTC
CASSSLGGIFNEQFF
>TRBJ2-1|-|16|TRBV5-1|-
TGCGCCAGCAGCTTAAAACCCTGGGACTCCTACAATGAGCAGTTCTTC
CASSLKPWDSYNEQFF
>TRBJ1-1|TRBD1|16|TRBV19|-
TGTGCCACCAAAAACAGGGGCGTCTTGGAAACTAGAGGAGCTTTCTTT
CATKNRGVLETRGAFF
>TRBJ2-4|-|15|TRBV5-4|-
TGTGCCAGCAGCTTGACAGGGAGAACCAAAAACATTCAGTACTTC
CASSLTGRTKNIQYF
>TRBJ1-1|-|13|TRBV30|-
TGTGCCTGGAGTGTACGTAAATACACTGAAGCTTTCTTT
CAWSVRKYTEAFF
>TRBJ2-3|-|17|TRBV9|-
TGTGCCAGCAGCGTAGGTTGGGGTCGGGGAGGCACAGATACGCAGTATTTT
CASSVGWGRGGTDTQYF
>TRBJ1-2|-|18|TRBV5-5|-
TGTGCCAGCAGCTTGGACCCGGACAGCTCCCGTGCAAACTATGGCTACACCTTC
CASSLDPDSSRANYGYTF
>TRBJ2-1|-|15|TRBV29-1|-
TGCAGCGTCGTCCCCGGGACGCAGGCCTACAATGAGCAGTTCTTC
CSVVPGTQAYNEQFF
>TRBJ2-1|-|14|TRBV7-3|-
TGTGCCAGCAGCTTCTACTCAGGCCCTAATGAGCAGTTCTTC
CASSFYSGPNEQFF
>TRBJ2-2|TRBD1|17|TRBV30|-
TGTGCCTGGACCCTATGGGGACAGGGGCGTTACACCGGGGAGCTGTTTTTT
CAWTLWGQGRYTGELFF
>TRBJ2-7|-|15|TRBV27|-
TGTGCCAGCAGTGTCGGGGGCCCGGGGTCCTACGAGCAGTACTTC
CASSVGGPGSYEQYF
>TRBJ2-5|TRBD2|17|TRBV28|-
TGTGCCAGCAGTTTACTGGGACTAGCGGGGGGGGAAGAGACCCAGTACTTC
CASSLLGLAGGEETQYF
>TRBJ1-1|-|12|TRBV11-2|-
TGTGCCAGCAGGGCCGGTGGCACTGAAGCTTTCTTT
CASRAGGTEAFF
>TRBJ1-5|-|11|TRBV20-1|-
TGCAGTGCGAAGGGAGGTCAGCCCCAGCATTTT
CSAKGGQPQHF
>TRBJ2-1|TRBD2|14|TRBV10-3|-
TGTGCCATCAGCTTGGGACTAGGAAGAAATGAGCAGTTCTTC
CAISLGLGRNEQFF
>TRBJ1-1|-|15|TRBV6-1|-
TGTGCCAGCGCGAGCCCCGGAGGGCGCGGCACTGAAGCTTTCTTT
CASASPGGRGTEAFF
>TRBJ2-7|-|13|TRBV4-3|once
TGCGCCAGCAGCCAAGAAAACGGCTACGAGCAGTACTTC
CASSQENGYEQYF
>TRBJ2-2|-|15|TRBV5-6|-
TGTGCCAGCAGCGACGGGACCCGGGGAGGCGGGGAGCTGTTTTTT
CASSDGTRGGGELFF
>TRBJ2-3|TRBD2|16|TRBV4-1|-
TGCGCCAGCAGCCAAGCCCGATGGGCGGGAGGTGATACGCAGTATTTT
CASSQARWAGGDTQYF
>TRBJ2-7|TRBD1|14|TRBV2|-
TGTGCCAGCAGTGAGGGCAGGGGGACCTACGAGCAGTACTTC
CASSEGRGTYEQYF
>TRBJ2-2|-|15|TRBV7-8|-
TGTGCCATCTCCCTTGGACAGAAGAACACCGGGGAGCTGTTTTTT
CAISLGQKNTGELFF
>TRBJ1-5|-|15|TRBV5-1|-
TGCGCCAGCAGTATTGGACAGTATAGCAATCAGCCCCAGCATTTT
CASSIGQYSNQPQHF
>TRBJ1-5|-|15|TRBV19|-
TGTGCCAGTAGCCCTAAACTTTTCCCAAATCAGCCCCAGCATTTT
CASSPKLFPNQPQHF
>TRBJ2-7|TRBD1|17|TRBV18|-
TGTGCCAGCTCACCGACCGGGACAGGGGTAATGACCTACGAGCAGTACTTC
CASSPTGTGVMTYEQYF
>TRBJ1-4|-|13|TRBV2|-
TGTGCCAGCGGCCGACAGCTTAATGAAAAACTGTTTTTT
CASGRQLNEKLFF
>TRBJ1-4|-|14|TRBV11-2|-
TGTGCCAGCACCCGAGCTGCAACTAATGAAAAACTGTTTTTT
CASTRAATNEKLFF
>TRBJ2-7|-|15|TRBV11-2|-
TGTGCCAGCAGCTTACAGGGGGGAAGGGGAAGCGAGCAGTACTTC
CASSLQGGRGSEQYF
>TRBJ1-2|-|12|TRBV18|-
TGTGCCAGCTCACCATATGGCTATGGCTACACCTTC
CASSPYGYGYTF
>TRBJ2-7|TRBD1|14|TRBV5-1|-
TGCGCCAGCAGCTTGAGCCAGGGGGTGAACGAGCAGTACTTC
CASSLSQGVNEQYF
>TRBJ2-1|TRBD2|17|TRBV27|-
TGTGCCAGCAGCCCCTCGCTAGCGGGAGGGTCCTACAATGAGCAGTTCTTC
CASSPSLAGGSYNEQFF
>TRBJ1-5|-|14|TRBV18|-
TGTGCCAGCTCACTACAGGCGAGCAATCAGCCCCAGCATTTT
CASSLQASNQPQHF
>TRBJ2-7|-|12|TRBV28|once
TGTGCCTCCGGACTCGCCCCCTACGAGCAGTACTTC
CASGLAPYEQYF
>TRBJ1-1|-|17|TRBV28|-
TGTGCCAGCAGTTTAAGGGACGGGTCTTGGATGATTGCTGAAGCTTTCTTT
CASSLRDGSWMIAEAFF
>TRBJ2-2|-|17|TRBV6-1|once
TGTGCCAGCAGTGAAATTATAGCGGCCGCGAACACCGGGGAGCTGTTTTTT
CASSEIIAAANTGELFF
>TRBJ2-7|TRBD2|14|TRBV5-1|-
TGCGCCAGCAGGGCGGGACTAGCGGGAGAAGAGCAGTACTTC
CASRAGLAGEEQYF
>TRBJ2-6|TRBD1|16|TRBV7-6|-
TGTGCCAGCAGCCAAAATACAGGGGCTGGGGCCAACGTCCTGACTTTC
CASSQNTGAGANVLTF
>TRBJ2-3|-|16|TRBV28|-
TGTGCCAGCAGTTTAAGCGGGACAGCGAGCACAGATACGCAGTATTTT
CASSLSGTASTDTQYF
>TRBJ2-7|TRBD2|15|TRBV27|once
TGTGCCAGCAGTTCTCCACTCAGGACGGGAGGGGAGCAGTACTTC
CASSSPLRTGGEQYF
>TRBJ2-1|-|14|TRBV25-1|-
TGTGCCAGCAGTGGGAGGGCCTCCTACAATGAGCAGTTCTTC
CASSGRASYNEQFF
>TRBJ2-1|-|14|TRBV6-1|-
TGTGCCAGCAGCGAAATCACAGTTTACAATGAGCAGTTCTTC
CASSEITVYNEQFF
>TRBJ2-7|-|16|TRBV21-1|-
TGTGCCAGCAGCCCGTGGGACAGGCGACACTCCTACGAGCAGTACTTC
CASSPWDRRHSYEQYF
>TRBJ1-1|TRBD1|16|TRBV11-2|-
TGTGCCAGCAGCCCTGACCAGACAGGGGCCTACACTGAAGCTTTCTTT
CASSPDQTGAYTEAFF
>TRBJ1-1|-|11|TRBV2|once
TGTGCCAGCAGTCTAAACACTGAAGCTTTCTTT
CASSLNTEAFF
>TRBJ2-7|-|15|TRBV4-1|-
TGCGCCAGCAGCGTACTCCACCGAGAGGCCTACGAGCAGTACTTC
CASSVLHREAYEQYF
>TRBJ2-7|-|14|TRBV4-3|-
TGCGCCAGCAGCCAAGAAGGCAGGGGCTACGAGCAGTACTTC
CASSQEGRGYEQYF
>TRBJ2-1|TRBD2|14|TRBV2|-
TGTGCCAGCAGTGTGACTAGCGGAAACAATGAGCAGTTCTTC
CASSVTSGNNEQFF
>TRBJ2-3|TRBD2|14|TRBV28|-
TGTGCCAGCCAACCACTAGCGAGCACAGATACGCAGTATTTT
CASQPLASTDTQYF
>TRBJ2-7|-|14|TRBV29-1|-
TGCAGCGTTGTTAGTAGGACTACCATCTACGAGCAGTACTTC
CSVVSRTTIYEQYF